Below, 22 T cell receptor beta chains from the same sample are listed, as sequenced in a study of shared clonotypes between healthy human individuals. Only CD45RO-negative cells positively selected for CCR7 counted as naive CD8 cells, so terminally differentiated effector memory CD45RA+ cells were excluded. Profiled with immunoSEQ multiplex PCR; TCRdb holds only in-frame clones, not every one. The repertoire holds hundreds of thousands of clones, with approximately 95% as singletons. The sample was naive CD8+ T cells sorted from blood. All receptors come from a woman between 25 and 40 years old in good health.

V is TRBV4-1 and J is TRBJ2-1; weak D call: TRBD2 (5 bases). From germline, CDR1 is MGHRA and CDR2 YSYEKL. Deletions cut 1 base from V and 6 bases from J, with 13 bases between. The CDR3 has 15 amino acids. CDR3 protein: CASSQGGGLSNEQFF. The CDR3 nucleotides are TGCGCCAGCAGCCAAGGCGGCGGGTTGAGCAATGAGCAGTTCTTC.

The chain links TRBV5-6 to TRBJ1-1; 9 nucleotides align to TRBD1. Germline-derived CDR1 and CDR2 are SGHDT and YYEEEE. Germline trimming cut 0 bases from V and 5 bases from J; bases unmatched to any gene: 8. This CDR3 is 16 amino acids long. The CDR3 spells CASSLGWDRVSTEAFF. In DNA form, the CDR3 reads TGTGCCAGCAGCTTGGGGTGGGACAGGGTGTCGACTGAAGCTTTCTTT.

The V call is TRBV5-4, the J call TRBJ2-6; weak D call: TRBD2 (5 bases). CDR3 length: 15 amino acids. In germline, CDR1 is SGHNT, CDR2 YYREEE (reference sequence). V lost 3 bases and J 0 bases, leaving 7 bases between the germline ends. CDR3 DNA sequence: TGTGCCAGCAGCTCGGGAAACTCTGGGGCCAACGTCCTGACTTTC. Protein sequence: CASSSGNSGANVLTF.

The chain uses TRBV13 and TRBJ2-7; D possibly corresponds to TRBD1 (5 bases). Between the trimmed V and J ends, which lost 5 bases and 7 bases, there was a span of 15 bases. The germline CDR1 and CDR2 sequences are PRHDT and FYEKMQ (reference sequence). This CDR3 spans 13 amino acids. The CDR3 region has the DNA TGTGCCAGCAGCCGCGCGTCCCCAGGGGAGCAGTACTTC. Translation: CASSRASPGEQYF. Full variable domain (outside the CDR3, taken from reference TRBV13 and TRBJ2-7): AAGVIQSPRHLIKEKRETATLKCYPIPRHDTVYWYQQGPGQDPQFLISFYEKMQSDKGSIPDRFSAQQFSDYHSELNMSSLELGDSALYFCASSRASPGEQYFGPGTRLTVT.

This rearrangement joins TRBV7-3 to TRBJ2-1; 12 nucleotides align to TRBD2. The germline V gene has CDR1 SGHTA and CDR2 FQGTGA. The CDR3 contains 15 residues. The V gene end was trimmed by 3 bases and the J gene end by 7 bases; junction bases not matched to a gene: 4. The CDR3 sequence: CASSFLAGGQNEQFF. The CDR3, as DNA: TGTGCCAGCAGCTTCCTAGCGGGAGGGCAAAATGAGCAGTTCTTC. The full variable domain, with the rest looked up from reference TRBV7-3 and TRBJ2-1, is GAGVSQTPSNKVTEKGKYVELRCDPISGHTALYWYRQSLGQGPEFLIYFQGTGAADDSGLPNDRFFAVRPEGSVSTLKIQRTERGDSAVYLCASSFLAGGQNEQFFGPGTRLTVL.

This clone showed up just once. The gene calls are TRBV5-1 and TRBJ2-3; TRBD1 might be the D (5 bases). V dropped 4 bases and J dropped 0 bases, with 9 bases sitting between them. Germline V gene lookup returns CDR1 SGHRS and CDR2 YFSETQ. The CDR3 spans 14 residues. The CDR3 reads CASSMTDSTDTQYF. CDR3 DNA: TGCGCCAGCAGCATGACAGATAGCACAGATACGCAGTATTTT.

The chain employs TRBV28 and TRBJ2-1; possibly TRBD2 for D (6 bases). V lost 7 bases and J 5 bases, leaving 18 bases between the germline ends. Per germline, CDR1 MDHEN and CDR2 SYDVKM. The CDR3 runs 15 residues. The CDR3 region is CASIRGWDFDNEQFF. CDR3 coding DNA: TGTGCCAGCATACGGGGCTGGGACTTCGACAATGAGCAGTTCTTC.

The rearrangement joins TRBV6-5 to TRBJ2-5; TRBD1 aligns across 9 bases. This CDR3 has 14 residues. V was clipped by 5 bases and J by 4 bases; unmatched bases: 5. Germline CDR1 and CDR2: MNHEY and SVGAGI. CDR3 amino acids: CASSATGGGETQYF. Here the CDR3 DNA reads TGTGCCAGCAGTGCAACAGGGGGCGGAGAGACCCAGTACTTC.

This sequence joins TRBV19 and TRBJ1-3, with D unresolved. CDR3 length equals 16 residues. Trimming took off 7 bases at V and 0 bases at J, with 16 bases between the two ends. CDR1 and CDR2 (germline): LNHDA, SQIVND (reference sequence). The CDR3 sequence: CASTMGSGLSGNTIYF. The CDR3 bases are TGTGCCAGTACCATGGGGTCGGGCCTCTCTGGAAACACCATATATTTT.

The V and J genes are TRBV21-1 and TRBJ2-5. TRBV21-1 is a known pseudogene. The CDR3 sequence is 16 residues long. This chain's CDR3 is CASSKEEGSGQETQYF. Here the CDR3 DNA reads TGTGCCAGCAGCAAAGAGGAAGGGTCTGGCCAAGAGACCCAGTACTTC.

The CDR3 reads CASSRQGMNTEAFF. The DNA for the CDR3 is TGTGCCAGCTCACGACAGGGGATGAACACTGAAGCTTTCTTT. The chain carries TRBV18 and TRBJ1-1; 8 bases map to TRBD1. The trim removed 4 bases at V and 0 bases at J, leaving 1 base unmatched. The CDR3 is 14 amino acids. Germline V lookup: CDR1 KGHSH, CDR2 LQKENI.

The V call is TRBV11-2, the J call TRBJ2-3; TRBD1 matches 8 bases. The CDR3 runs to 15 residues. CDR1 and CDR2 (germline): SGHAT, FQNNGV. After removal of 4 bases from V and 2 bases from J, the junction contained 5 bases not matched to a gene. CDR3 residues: CASSYRDRYTDTQYF. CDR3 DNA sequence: TGTGCCAGCAGCTATCGGGACAGGTACACAGATACGCAGTATTTT.

In DNA form, the CDR3 reads TGTGCCAGCAGGAAAGGGGGCTCCTACGAGCAGTACTTC. Encoded protein: CASRKGGSYEQYF. The genes are TRBV14 and TRBJ2-7; D possibly corresponds to TRBD1 (6 bases). Trimming stripped 6 bases from V and 0 bases from J, with 9 bases between. CDR3 length equals 13 residues. Germline-derived CDR1 and CDR2 are SGHDN and FVKESK. Full variable domain (remainder filled in from reference TRBV14 and TRBJ2-7): EAGVTQFPSHSVIEKGQTVTLRCDPISGHDNLYWYRRVMGKEIKFLLHFVKESKQDESGMPNNRFLAERTGGTYSTLKVQPAELEDSGVYFCASRKGGSYEQYFGPGTRLTVT.

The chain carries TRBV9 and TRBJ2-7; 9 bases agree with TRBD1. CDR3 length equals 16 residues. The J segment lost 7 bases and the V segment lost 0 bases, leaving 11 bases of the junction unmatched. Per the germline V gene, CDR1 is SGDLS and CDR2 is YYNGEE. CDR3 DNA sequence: TGTGCCAGCAGCGTAGGGGTCGGGACAGGGTGGAATGAGCAGTACTTC. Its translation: CASSVGVGTGWNEQYF.

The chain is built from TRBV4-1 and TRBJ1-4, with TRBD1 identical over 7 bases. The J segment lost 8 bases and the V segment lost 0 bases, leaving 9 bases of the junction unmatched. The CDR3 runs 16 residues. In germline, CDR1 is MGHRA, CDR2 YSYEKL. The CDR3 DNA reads TGCGCCAGCAGCCAAGAAGGGCGGACAGGACAGGAAAAACTGTTTTTT. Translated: CASSQEGRTGQEKLFF.

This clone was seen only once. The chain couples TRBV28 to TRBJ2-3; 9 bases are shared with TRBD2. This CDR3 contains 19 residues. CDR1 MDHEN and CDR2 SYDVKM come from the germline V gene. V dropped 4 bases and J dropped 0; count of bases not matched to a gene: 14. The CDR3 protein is CASSSLHALTSGSTDTQYF. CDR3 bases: TGTGCCAGCAGTTCTCTACATGCTTTGACTAGCGGTAGCACAGATACGCAGTATTTT. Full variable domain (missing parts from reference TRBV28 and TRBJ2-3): DVKVTQSSRYLVKRTGEKVFLECVQDMDHENMFWYRQDPGLGLRLIYFSYDVKMKEKGDIPEGYSVSREKKERFSLILESASTNQTSMYLCASSSLHALTSGSTDTQYFGPGTRLTVL.

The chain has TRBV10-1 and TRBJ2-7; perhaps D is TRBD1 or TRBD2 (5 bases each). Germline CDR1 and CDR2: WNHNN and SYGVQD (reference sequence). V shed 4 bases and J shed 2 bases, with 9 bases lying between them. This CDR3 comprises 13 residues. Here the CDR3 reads CASSAGPTYEQYF. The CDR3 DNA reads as TGCGCCAGCAGTGCGGGACCAACCTACGAGCAGTACTTC.

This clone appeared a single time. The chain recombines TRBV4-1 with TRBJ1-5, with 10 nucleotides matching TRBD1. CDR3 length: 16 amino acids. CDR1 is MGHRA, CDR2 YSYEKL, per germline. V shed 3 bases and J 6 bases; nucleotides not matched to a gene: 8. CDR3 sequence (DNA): TGCGCCAGCAGCCAGACGGGACAGGGGCATAGTCAGCCCCAGCATTTT. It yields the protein CASSQTGQGHSQPQHF.

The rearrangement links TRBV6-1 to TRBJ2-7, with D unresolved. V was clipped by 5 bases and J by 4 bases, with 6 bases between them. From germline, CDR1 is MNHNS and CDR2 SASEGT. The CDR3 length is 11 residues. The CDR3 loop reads CASSPTYEQYF. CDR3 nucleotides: TGTGCCAGCAGTCCAACATACGAGCAGTACTTC.

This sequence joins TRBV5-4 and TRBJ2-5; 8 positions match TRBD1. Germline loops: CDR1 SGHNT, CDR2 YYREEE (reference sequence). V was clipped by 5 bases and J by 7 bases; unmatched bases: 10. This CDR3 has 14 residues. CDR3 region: CASRTGAGKGTQYF. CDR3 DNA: TGTGCCAGCAGGACAGGGGCGGGGAAGGGGACCCAGTACTTC.

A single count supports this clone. CDR3 in amino acids: CASSLGPRYEQYF. In nucleotides, the CDR3 is TGTGCCAGCAGTTTAGGTCCACGCTACGAGCAGTACTTC. The chain joins TRBV28 to TRBJ2-5; D unclear. The J call may be incorrect, as the DNA end agrees better with TRBJ2-7. The CDR3 loop spans 13 amino acids. Germline CDR1 MDHEN, CDR2 SYDVKM.

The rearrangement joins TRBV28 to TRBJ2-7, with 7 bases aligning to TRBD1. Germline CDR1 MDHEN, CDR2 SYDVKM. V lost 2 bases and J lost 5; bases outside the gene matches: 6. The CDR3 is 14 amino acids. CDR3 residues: CASSLNRGMHEQYF. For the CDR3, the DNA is TGTGCCAGCAGTTTAAACAGGGGAATGCACGAGCAGTACTTC.